These 29 T cell receptor delta chains were all obtained from the same sample, sequenced in a study of gamma-delta chains in newborns, infants, children. TCRdb applied CATT to the reads for clone calling. The sample lists around 7,500 delta-chain clones; roughly 12% were seen once. Sequenced material: blood. The receptors stem from a child who was a newborn, infant or young child, either healthy, febrile or measles-vaccinated (not recorded which).

This clone appeared once. The V gene went uncalled, while the J gene is TRDJ1; TRDD3 was called by the table and not checked on the DNA. CDR3 length: 19 amino acids. CDR3 region: CACDPVLGDLYRYTDKLIF. In nucleotides, the CDR3 is TGTGCCTGTGACCCCGTACTGGGGGACCTCTACCGGTACACCGATAAACTCATCTTT.

This clone is deemed medium-sized. Other DNA sequences from this sample encode an identical CDR3 as well. V and J are TRDV2 and TRDJ1; 13 nucleotides agree with TRDD3. This CDR3 is 15 amino acids long. Looked up from germline, CDR1 is GEAIGNYY and CDR2 is EKD. Germline trimming cut 3 bases from V and 3 bases from J; bases unmatched to any gene: 3. The CDR3 loop reads CACDLLGDTSDKLIF. The CDR3, as DNA: TGTGCCTGTGACCTACTGGGGGATACGTCCGATAAACTCATCTTT.

A word on this clone: Other DNA sequences in this sample translate to the same CDR3. V gene TRDV2 combines with J gene TRDJ1; 9 bases agree with TRDD3. Germline CDR1 GEAIGNYY, CDR2 EKD. V gave up 0 bases and J gave up 9 bases; unmatched junction bases: 7. CDR3 length equals 14 residues. The CDR3 region has the DNA TGTGCCTGTGACACCGTATTGGGGGATAAGGAACTCATCTTT. Amino acid sequence: CACDTVLGDKELIF.

The chain links TRDV2 to TRDJ3, with 12 positions matching TRDD3. TCRdb records no J gene; here it was assigned by comparing the DNA to germline. V was pared by 1 base and J by 1 base, with 13 bases of the junction left unmatched. Germline V gene data show CDR1 as GEAIGNYY and CDR2 as EKD. The CDR3 runs 22 residues. In nucleotides, the CDR3 is TGTGCCTGTGACACGGCGGGTACTGGGGGATACATAGGATCCTGGGACACCCGACAGATGTTTTTC. Its protein product is CACDTAGTGGYIGSWDTRQMFF.

The V gene is TRDV2, the J gene TRDJ3; D unresolved. The J gene, not given by TCRdb, was assigned here from a germline match of the nucleotide sequence. Germline CDR1 GEAIGNYY, CDR2 EKD. The CDR3 totals 12 residues. Trimming shortened V by 9 bases and J by 2 bases, and 4 bases separated the two germline ends. The CDR3 sequence is CAGAWDTRQMFF. CDR3 bases: TGTGCCGGTGCCTGGGACACCCGACAGATGTTTTTC.

No J gene was assigned, while the V gene was called as TRDV2; TRDD3, as called in the table, went unchecked against the DNA. The CDR3 runs to 15 residues. In germline, CDR1 is GEAIGNYY, CDR2 EKD. CDR3 in amino acids: CAWDTGGIHTDKSIF. The CDR3 DNA is TGTGCCTGGGACACTGGGGGGATACACACCGATAAAAGCATCTTT.

In its sample, this clone is medium-sized. J is TRDJ3 and V is TRDV2; no firm D call. Germline CDR1 is GEAIGNYY and CDR2 is EKD. V was trimmed by 4 bases and J by 2 bases, leaving 8 bases between them. CDR3 length equals 15 residues. The CDR3 region is CACEPLAWDTRQMFF. The CDR3, as DNA: TGTGCCTGTGAGCCCCTCGCCTGGGACACCCGACAGATGTTTTTC.

A few counts support this clone. V gene TRAV29/DV5 combines with J gene TRDJ1; tentative D call: TRDD2 (5 bases). The germline CDR1 and CDR2 sequences are NSMFDY and ISSIKDK. This CDR3 region has 14 residues. V lost 4 bases and J lost 3, with 16 bases in between. The CDR3 region is CAAYSLLFPDKLIF. DNA of the CDR3: TGTGCAGCATACAGCCTCCTCTTCCCCGATAAACTCATCTTT.

This clone was recorded a few times. Translating this DNA gives a protein that differs at residue 7 from the TCRdb one, which belongs to a much larger clone; a read error is likely, and the protein shown is this translation. The CDR3 DNA sequence: TGTGCCTGTGACACCTGGTGGATAACAGCACAACTCTTCTTT. Translating gives CACDTWWITAQLFF. The rearrangement uses TRDV2 and TRDJ2; the D gene is possibly TRDD3 (5 bases). The germline CDR1 and CDR2 sequences are GEAIGNYY and EKD. V gave up 0 bases and J gave up 5 bases, with 9 bases separating them. This CDR3 has 14 amino acids.

Concerning this clone itself: Germline is not matched at one junction end, which may reflect a read error. The chain combines TRDV2 with TRDJ3, with TRDD3 matching 10 bases. From germline, CDR1 is GEAIGNYY and CDR2 EKD. This CDR3 contains 19 residues. CDR3 residues: CAYDTGGFTGSWDTRQMFF. The CDR3 nucleotides read TGTGCCTATGACACTGGGGGATTTACCGGTTCCTGGGACACCCGACAGATGTTTTTC.

The CDR3 here is CACSLLGDRGADKLIF. The CDR3 DNA is TGTGCCTGTTCCTTACTGGGGGATAGAGGGGCCGATAAACTCATCTTT. The chain uses TRDV2 and TRDJ1, with 11 bases lining up with TRDD3. The germline V gene encodes CDR1 GEAIGNYY and CDR2 EKD. The CDR3 is made up of 16 amino acids. The V and J ends lost 6 bases and 3 bases, in that order; junction bases with no gene match: 11.

This clone turned up a few times. The genes are TRDV2 and TRDJ3; weak D call: TRDD3 (6 bases). The CDR3 is 20 amino acids. Germline-derived CDR1 and CDR2 are GEAIGNYY and EKD. V was shortened by 1 base and J by 0 bases, with 18 bases between the two germline ends. CDR3 sequence (DNA): TGTGCCTGTGACACGGGTGGACTGGGAACCAGCTCCTGGGACACCCGACAGATGTTTTTC. Its protein product is CACDTGGLGTSSWDTRQMFF.

A remark on this clone: A much larger clone sits a single nucleotide away, making a read error possible. This chain uses TRDV2 with TRDJ1; the match to TRDD3 covers 10 bases. The germline V gene has CDR1 GEAIGNYY and CDR2 EKD. The CDR3 is made up of 19 amino acids. The CDR3 loop reads CASDFLTGGFTPNTDKLIF. As DNA, the CDR3 is TGTGCCAGTGACTTCCTCACTGGGGGATTTACTCCAAACACCGATAAACTCATCTTT.

A few counts support this clone. Mismatch with germline at one junction end may stem from a read error. Other DNA sequences within the sample encode an identical CDR3. The rearrangement links TRDV2 to TRDJ1, with 8 positions matching TRDD3. The CDR3 consists of 16 residues. Germline CDR1 reads GEAIGNYY; CDR2 reads EKD. The CDR3 region is CACDTLQGDTLAKLIF. CDR3 bases: TGTGCCTGCGACACCTTGCAAGGGGATACCTTGGCCAAACTCATCTTT.

This clone was observed a few times. With a much larger clone just one base away, this may be a read error. Distinct nucleotide sequences in the sample also encode this CDR3. The V gene is TRDV2, the J gene TRDJ1; TRDD3 aligns across 9 bases. Germline V lookup: CDR1 GEAIGNYY, CDR2 EKD. This CDR3 region has 17 residues. V dropped 7 bases and J dropped 1; count of bases not matched to a gene: 15. CDR3 nucleotides: TGTGCCTGCGACTCCCTACTGGGGGACGCCAGCACCGATAAACTCATCTTT. Its protein is CACDSLLGDASTDKLIF.

The chain links TRDV2 to TRDJ1; 10 bases fit TRDD3. CDR1 and CDR2 (germline): GEAIGNYY, EKD. The CDR3 spans 20 residues. J lost 2 bases, V lost 3 bases, and 20 bases had no gene match. In DNA, the CDR3 is TGTGCCTGTGACTCCTTACTGGGGGATCCCTCTTCCTGGGGAACCGATAAACTCATCTTT. It translates to CACDSLLGDPSSWGTDKLIF.

The chain couples TRDV2 to TRDJ3; D is perhaps TRDD3 (5 bases). This CDR3 spans 18 amino acids. Germline CDR1 is GEAIGNYY and CDR2 is EKD. The V and J ends lost 1 base and 0 bases respectively, with 12 bases between them. The DNA for the CDR3 is TGTGCCTGTGACACGGGTAGCTGGGACTCCTGGGACACCCGACAGATGTTTTTC. Encoded protein: CACDTGSWDSWDTRQMFF.

Relative to its sample, this clone is medium-sized. This chain connects TRDV2 to TRDJ1, with 7 bases fitting TRDD3. CDR1 and CDR2 (germline): GEAIGNYY, EKD. V was pared by 3 bases and J by 1 base, with 19 bases of the junction left unmatched. CDR3 length: 19 amino acids. The CDR3: CACDPVLGSEDVSTDKLIF. CDR3 nucleotides: TGTGCCTGTGACCCCGTACTGGGGTCCGAGGATGTAAGCACCGATAAACTCATCTTT.

This chain links TRDV2 with TRDJ1; the D gene is possibly TRDD3 (6 bases). The CDR3 is 15 amino acids. Germline loops: CDR1 GEAIGNYY, CDR2 EKD. Trimming pared 5 bases from V and 3 bases from J, leaving 18 bases between. This chain's CDR3 is CACVGLGRDADKLIF. CDR3 sequence (DNA): TGTGCCTGTGTCGGGCTGGGGAGAGACGCCGATAAACTCATCTTT.

This clone showed up just a few times. The junction departs from the called germline gene at one end, perhaps through a read error. The chain has TRDV2 and TRDJ3, with 10 bases matching TRDD3. Germline V gives CDR1 GEAIGNYY, CDR2 EKD. The CDR3 consists of 18 residues. The CDR3 sequence: CACDTGGFSSWGTRQMFF. In nucleotides, the CDR3 is TGTGCCTGCGACACTGGGGGATTCAGCTCCTGGGGCACCCGACAGATGTTTTTC.

This clone was observed a handful of times. A much more abundant neighbour one base away suggests this may be a read error. V gene TRDV2 combines with J gene TRDJ1; D might be TRDD2 (6 bases). The J gene, absent from TCRdb, was called here by matching the DNA to germline. Germline CDR1 reads GEAIGNYY; CDR2 reads EKD. The CDR3 spans 19 residues. V shed 3 bases and J shed 0 bases, with 25 bases lying between them. Here the CDR3 reads CACDPSPTAGVKYTDKLIF. The CDR3 DNA reads as TGTGCCTGTGACCCGAGTCCTACTGCAGGGGTCAAGTACACCGATAAACTCATCTTT.

The chain joins TRDV2 to TRDJ1; the D gene is possibly TRDD3 (6 bases). The J gene, not given by TCRdb, was assigned here from a germline match of the nucleotide sequence. The length of the CDR3 is 17 residues. V was cut by 0 bases and J by 0 bases, with 16 bases left in between. Germline V gives CDR1 GEAIGNYY, CDR2 EKD. CDR3 loop: CACDTVGGGPYTDKLIF. The CDR3 region has the DNA TGTGCCTGTGACACCGTTGGGGGCGGTCCGTACACCGATAAACTCATCTTT.

This clone is classed as medium-sized. Additional DNA sequences in this sample encode the identical CDR3. This chain joins TRDV2 and TRDJ1, with D perhaps matching TRDD3 (6 bases). The CDR3 contains 18 residues. V was trimmed by 4 bases and J by 0 bases, leaving 23 bases between them. CDR1 is GEAIGNYY and CDR2 is EKD in the germline V gene. The CDR3 DNA reads TGTGCCTGTGAGGGCCTATTGGGGGCCCTGGATTACACCGATAAACTCATCTTT. As protein: CACEGLLGALDYTDKLIF.

This clone is medium-sized within its sample. This chain uses TRDV1 with TRDJ1; 7 positions match TRDD2. This CDR3 contains 20 residues. Germline CDR1 TSWWSYY, CDR2 QGS. J gave up 4 bases and V 3 bases, and 23 bases lay outside the gene matches. CDR3 DNA: TGTGCTCTTGGGGATCCACATTCCTACGTTTTCTGGATAATGGGCGATAAACTCATCTTT. Translating gives CALGDPHSYVFWIMGDKLIF.

This clone was detected a few times. TCRdb's protein does not match the DNA translation at residue 4; the protein provided is translated from the DNA. The rearrangement joins TRDV2 to TRDJ1, with D unresolved. CDR1 and CDR2 (germline): GEAIGNYY, EKD. V lost 5 bases and J 1 base, leaving 16 bases between the germline ends. CDR3 length: 15 amino acids. The CDR3 loop is CACGPVLRGTDKLIF. DNA for the CDR3: TGTGCCTGTGGCCCGGTACTAAGAGGCACCGATAAACTCATCTTT.

By share of the sample, this clone is medium-sized. The sample carries other DNA sequences with the same CDR3. J is TRDJ1 and V is TRDV2, with 12 bases aligning to TRDD3. Germline values: CDR1 GEAIGNYY, CDR2 EKD. The CDR3 covers 18 residues. V lost 0 bases and J lost 0; bases outside the gene matches: 7. CDR3 bases: TGTGCCTGTGACACCCTGGGGGATACGGGCCCCTACACCGATAAACTCATCTTT. This translates into CACDTLGDTGPYTDKLIF.

This clone counts as large. This CDR3 is also generated by other DNA sequences in the sample. The rearrangement links TRDV2 to TRDJ1; D is unclear. Germline V CDR1 and CDR2: GEAIGNYY, EKD. The V gene lost 1 base and the J gene lost 4 bases, with 15 bases spanning the gap. The CDR3 is made up of 15 amino acids. The chain's CDR3 is CACDTVDSPSDKLIF. CDR3 bases: TGTGCCTGTGACACGGTCGATTCCCCGAGCGATAAACTCATCTTT.

The chain carries TRDV2 and TRDJ1, with 9 positions matching TRDD3. Here the J gene came from matching the DNA to germline, since TCRdb omits it. Trimming removed 3 bases from V and 3 bases from J; junction bases left unmatched: 19. CDR3 length: 19 residues. CDR1 and CDR2 from the germline V gene are GEAIGNYY and EKD. The CDR3 here is CACDPLYAGGSVQADKLIF. The CDR3 coding sequence is TGTGCCTGTGACCCCCTGTACGCTGGGGGATCGGTCCAGGCCGATAAACTCATCTTT.

This clone appeared a few times. Other DNA sequences in this specimen translate into the identical CDR3. This chain joins TRDV2 and TRDJ1, with TRDD3 identical over 11 bases. CDR3 length equals 18 residues. Germline V CDR1 and CDR2: GEAIGNYY, EKD. V gave up 0 bases and J gave up 0 bases; unmatched junction bases: 8. The CDR3, as DNA: TGTGCCTGTGACACCCTGGGGGATACTGGCCCCTACACCGATAAACTCATCTTT. This encodes CACDTLGDTGPYTDKLIF.